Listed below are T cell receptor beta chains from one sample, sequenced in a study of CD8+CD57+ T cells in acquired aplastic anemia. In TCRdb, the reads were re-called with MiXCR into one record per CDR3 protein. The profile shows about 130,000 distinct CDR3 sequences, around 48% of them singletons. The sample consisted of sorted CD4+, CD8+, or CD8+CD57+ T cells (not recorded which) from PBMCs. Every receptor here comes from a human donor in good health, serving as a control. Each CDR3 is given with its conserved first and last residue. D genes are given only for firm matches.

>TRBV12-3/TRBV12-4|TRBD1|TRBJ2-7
CASSPHAGTGGIEQYF
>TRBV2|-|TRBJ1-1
CASKSDGSQAAFF
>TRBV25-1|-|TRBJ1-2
CASSVPFRVAIFLCANYGYTF
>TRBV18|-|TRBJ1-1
CASSPRAQNNPNTEAFF
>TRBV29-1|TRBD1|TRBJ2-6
CSAQTGPLSGANVLTF
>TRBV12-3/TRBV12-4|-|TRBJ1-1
CASSLLGSTEAFF
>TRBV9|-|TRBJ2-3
CASSPMHGTDTQYF
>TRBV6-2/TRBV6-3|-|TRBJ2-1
CASSYSGSGGVYNEQFF
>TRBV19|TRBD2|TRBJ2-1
CASSIVPGGGQFF
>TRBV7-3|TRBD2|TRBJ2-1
CASAAGGGLSYNEQFF
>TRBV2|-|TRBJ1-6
CASSAGAGSPLHF
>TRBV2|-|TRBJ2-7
CASSGEHYEQYF
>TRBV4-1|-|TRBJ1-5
CASSPEGREQPQHF
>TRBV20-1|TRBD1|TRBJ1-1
CSASRGRGTEAFF
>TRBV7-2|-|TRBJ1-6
CASSLGTQGRSPLHF
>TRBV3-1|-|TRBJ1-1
CASSRRGATGWDTEAFF
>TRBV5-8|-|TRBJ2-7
CASSLGGRVSDEQYF
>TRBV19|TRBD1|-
CASSKDRSSYNEQYF
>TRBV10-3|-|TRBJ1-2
CAISEPAGDGYTF
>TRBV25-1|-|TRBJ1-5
CASSVAHGPNQPQHF
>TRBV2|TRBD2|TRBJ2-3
CASSTGTSGGAGTDTQYF
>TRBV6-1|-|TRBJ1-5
CASSEAPWSNQPQHF
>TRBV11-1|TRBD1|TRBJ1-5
CASSPPGTEKISNQPQHF
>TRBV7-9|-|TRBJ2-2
CASSLMTSGELFF
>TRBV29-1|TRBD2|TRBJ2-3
CSVGVRGGRTDTQYF
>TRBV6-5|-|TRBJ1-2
CASSSQGRSYGYTF
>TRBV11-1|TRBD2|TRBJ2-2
CASSLRNTGGNTGELFF
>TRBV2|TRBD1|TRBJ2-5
CASSEPDREETQYF